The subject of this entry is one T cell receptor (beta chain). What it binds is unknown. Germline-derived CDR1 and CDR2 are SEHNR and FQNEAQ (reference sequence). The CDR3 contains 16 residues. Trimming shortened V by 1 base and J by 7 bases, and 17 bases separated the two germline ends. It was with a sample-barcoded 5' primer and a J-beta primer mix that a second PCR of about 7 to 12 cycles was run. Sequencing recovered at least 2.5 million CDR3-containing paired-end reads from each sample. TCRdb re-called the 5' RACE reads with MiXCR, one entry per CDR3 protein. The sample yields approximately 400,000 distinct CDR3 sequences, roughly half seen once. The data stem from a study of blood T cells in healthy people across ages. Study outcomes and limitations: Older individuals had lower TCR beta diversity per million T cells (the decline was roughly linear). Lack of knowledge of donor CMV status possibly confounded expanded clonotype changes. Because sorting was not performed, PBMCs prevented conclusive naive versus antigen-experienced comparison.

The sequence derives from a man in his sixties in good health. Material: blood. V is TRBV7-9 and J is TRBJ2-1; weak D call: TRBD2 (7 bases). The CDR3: CASSLVLGGRINEQFF. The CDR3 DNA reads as TGTGCCAGCAGCTTAGTACTGGGGGGGCGCATAAATGAGCAGTTCTTC.